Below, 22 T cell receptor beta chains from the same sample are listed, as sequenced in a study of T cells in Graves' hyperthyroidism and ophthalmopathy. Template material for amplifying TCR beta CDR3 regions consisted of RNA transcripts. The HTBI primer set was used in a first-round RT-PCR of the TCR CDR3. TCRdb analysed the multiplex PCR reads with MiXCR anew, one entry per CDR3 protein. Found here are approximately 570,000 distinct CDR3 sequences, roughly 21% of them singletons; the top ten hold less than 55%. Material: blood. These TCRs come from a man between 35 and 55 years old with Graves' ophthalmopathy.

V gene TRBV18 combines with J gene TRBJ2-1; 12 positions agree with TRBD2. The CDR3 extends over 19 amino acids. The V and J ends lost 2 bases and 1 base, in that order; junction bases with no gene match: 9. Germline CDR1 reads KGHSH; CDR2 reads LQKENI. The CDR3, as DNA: TGTGCCAGCTCACCATACCGGACTAGCGGGGTATGGTCCTACAATGAGCAGTTCTTC. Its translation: CASSPYRTSGVWSYNEQFF.

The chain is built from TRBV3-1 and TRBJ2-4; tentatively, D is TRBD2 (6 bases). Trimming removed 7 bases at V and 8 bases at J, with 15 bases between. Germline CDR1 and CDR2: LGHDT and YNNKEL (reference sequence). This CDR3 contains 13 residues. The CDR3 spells CASTLTSGHIQYF. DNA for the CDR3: TGTGCCAGCACCTTGACTAGTGGGCACATTCAGTACTTC.

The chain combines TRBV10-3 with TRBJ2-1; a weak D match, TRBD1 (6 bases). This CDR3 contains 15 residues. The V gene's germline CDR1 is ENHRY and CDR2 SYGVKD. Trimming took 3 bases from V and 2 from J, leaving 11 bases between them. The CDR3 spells CAISDDRRPYNEQFF. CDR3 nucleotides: TGTGCCATCAGTGACGACAGGCGCCCCTACAATGAGCAGTTCTTC.

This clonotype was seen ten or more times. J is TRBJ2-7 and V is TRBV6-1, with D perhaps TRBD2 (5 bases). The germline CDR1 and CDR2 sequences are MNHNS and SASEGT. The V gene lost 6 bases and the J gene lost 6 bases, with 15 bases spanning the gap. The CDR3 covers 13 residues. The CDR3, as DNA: TGTGCCAGCAGCCACGGGATCCAAACCGAGCAGTACTTC. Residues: CASSHGIQTEQYF.

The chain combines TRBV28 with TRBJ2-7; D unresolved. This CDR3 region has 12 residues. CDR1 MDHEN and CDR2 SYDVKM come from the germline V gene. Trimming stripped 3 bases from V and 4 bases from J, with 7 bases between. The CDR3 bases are TGTGCCAGCAGTTTTATGGGTTACGAGCAGTACTTC. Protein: CASSFMGYEQYF.

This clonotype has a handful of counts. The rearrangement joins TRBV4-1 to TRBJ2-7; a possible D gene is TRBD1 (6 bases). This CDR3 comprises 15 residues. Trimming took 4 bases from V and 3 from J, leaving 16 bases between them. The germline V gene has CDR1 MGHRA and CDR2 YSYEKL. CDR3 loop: CASSPSGVSNYEQYF. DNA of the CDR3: TGCGCCAGCAGCCCATCAGGGGTTTCCAACTACGAGCAGTACTTC.

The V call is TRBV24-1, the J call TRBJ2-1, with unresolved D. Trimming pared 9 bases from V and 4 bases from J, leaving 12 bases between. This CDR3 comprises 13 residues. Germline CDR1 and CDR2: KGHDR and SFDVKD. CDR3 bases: TGTGCCACCCGAAAGGGCGGATACAATGAGCAGTTCTTC. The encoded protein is CATRKGGYNEQFF.

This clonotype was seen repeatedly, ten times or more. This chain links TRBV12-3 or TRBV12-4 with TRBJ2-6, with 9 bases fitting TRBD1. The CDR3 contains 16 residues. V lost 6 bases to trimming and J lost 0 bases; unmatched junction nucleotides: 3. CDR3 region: CASRKTGGSGANVLTF. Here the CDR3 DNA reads TGTGCCAGCAGAAAGACAGGGGGCTCTGGGGCCAACGTCCTGACTTTC.

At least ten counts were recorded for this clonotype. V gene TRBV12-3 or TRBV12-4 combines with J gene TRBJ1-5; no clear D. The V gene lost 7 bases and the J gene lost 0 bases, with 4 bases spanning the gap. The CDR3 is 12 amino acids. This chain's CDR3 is CASMNSNQPQHF. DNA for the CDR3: TGTGCCAGCATGAATAGCAATCAGCCCCAGCATTTT.

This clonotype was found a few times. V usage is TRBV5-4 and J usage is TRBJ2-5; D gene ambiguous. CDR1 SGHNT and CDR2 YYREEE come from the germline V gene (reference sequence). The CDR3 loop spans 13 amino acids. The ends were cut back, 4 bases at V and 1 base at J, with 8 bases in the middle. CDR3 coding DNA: TGTGCCAGCAGCACATCCCCCCAAGAGACCCAGTACTTC. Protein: CASSTSPQETQYF.

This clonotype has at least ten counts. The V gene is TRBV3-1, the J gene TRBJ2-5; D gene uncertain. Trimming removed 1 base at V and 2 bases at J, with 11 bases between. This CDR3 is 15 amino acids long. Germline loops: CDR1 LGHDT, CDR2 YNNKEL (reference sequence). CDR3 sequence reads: CASSQGPGRQETQYF. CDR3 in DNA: TGTGCCAGCAGCCAAGGGCCCGGCAGGCAAGAGACCCAGTACTTC.

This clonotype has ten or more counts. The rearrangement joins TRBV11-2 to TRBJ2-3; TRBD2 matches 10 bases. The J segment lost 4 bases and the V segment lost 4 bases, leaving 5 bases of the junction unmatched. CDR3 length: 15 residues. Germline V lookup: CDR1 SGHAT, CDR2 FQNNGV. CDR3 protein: CASSSSSGGADTQYF. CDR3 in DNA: TGTGCCAGCAGCTCCTCTAGCGGGGGAGCAGATACGCAGTATTTT.

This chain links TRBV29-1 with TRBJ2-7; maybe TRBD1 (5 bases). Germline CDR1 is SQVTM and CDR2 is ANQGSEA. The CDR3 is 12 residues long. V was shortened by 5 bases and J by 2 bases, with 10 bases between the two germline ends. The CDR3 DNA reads TGCAGCGTTAGTGACAGAGCCTACGAGCAGTACTTC. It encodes CSVSDRAYEQYF.

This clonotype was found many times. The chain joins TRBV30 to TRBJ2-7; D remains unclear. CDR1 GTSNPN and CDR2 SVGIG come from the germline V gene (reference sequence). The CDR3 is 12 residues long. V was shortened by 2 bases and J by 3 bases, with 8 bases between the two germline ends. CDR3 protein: CAWSRQVYEQYF. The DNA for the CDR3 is TGTGCCTGGAGTAGACAAGTCTACGAGCAGTACTTC.

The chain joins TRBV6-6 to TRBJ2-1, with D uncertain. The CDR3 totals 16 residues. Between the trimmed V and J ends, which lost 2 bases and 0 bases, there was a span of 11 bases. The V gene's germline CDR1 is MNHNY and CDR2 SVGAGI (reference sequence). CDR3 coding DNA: TGTGCCAGCAGTTACGGGCGGCAAAGCTCCTACAATGAGCAGTTCTTC. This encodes CASSYGRQSSYNEQFF.

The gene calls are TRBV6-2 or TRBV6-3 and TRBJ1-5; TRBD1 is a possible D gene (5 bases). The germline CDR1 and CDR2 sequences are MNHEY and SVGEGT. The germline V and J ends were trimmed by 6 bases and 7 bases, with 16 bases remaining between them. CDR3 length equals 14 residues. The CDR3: CASSPGGSGQPQHF. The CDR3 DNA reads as TGTGCCAGCAGCCCCGGGGGGTCCGGCCAGCCCCAGCATTTT.

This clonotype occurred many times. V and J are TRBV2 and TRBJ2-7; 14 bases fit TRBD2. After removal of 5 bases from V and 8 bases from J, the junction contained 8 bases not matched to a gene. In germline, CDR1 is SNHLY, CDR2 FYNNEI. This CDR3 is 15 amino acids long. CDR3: CASSLGTSGGGKQYF. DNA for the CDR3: TGTGCCAGCAGTCTCGGGACTAGCGGGGGTGGTAAGCAGTACTTC.

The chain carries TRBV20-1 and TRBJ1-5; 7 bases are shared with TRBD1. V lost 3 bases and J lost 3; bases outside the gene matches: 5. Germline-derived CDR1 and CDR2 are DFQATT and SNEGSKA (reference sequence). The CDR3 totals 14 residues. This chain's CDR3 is CSASGTDYNQPQHF. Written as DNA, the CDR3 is TGCAGTGCTAGTGGGACAGATTACAATCAGCCCCAGCATTTT.

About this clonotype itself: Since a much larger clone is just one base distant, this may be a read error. CDR3 amino acids: CASSQQTSGRPEQYF. The DNA of the CDR3 is TGTGCCAGCAGCCAACAGACTAGCGGGAGACCCGAGCAGTACTTC. V gene TRBV14 combines with J gene TRBJ2-7; 12 bases align to TRBD2. Germline CDR1 and CDR2: SGHDN and FVKESK. This CDR3 has 15 amino acids. The trim removed 2 bases at V and 6 bases at J, leaving 5 bases unmatched.

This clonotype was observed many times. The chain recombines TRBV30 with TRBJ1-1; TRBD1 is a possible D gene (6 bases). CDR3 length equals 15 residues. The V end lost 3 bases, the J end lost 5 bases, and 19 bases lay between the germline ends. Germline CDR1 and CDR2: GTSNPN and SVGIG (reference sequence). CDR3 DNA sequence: TGTGCCTGGAGCAGCTGGGGGGGCGTGGGGACTGAAGCTTTCTTT. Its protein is CAWSSWGGVGTEAFF.

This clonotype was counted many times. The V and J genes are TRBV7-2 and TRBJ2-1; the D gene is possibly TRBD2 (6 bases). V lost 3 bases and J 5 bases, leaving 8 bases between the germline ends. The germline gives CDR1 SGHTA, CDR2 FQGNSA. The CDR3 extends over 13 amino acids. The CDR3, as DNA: TGTGCCAGCAGCTTTGGGGGGAACAATGAGCAGTTCTTC. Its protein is CASSFGGNNEQFF.

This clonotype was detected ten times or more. As DNA, the CDR3 is TGCAGTGCTAGGGGGGGGATAGATACGCAGTATTTT. Its translation: CSARGGIDTQYF. The chain is built from TRBV20-1 and TRBJ2-3, with TRBD2 matching over 7 bases. The junction had 2 bases not matched to a gene; V was cut back by 3 bases and J by 5 bases. The CDR3 has 12 amino acids. Germline V lookup: CDR1 DFQATT, CDR2 SNEGSKA (reference sequence).